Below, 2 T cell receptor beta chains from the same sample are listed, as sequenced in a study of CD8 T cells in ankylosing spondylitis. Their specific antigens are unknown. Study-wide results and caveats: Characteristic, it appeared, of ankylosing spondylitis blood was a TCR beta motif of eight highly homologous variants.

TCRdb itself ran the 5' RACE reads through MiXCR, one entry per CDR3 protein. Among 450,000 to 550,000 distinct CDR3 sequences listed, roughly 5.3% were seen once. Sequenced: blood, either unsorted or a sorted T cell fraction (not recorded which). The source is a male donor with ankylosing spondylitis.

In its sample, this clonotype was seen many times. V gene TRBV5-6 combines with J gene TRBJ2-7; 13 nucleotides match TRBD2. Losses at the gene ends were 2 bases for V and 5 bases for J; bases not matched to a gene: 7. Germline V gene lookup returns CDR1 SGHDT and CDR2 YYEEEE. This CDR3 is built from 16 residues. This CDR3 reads CASSFTTSGRHDEQYF. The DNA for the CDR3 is TGTGCCAGCAGCTTCACGACTAGCGGGAGGCATGACGAGCAGTACTTC.

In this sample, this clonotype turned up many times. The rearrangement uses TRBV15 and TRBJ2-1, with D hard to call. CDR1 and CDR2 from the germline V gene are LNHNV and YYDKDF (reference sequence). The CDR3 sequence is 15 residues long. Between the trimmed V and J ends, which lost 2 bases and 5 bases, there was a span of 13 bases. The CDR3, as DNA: TGTGCCACCAGCAGAAAGTATGACGGAAACAATGAGCAGTTCTTC. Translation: CATSRKYDGNNEQFF.